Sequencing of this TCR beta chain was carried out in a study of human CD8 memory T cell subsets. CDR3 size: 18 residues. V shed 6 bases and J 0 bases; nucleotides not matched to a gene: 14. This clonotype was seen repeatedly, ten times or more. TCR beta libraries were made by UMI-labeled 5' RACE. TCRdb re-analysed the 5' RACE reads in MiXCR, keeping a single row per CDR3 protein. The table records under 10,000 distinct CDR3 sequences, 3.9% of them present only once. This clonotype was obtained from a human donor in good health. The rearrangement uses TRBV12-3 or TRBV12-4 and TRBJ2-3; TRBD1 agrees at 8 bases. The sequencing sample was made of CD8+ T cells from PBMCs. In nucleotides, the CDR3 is TGTGCCAGCAGCTCCGGGACAGGCAACTACAAAAGCACAGATACGCAGTATTTT. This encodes CASSSGTGNYKSTDTQYF.